This passage covers 8 T cell receptor beta chains from one sample sequenced in a study of blood T cell repertoires in COVID-19. TCRdb's copy holds only in-frame clones and misses some; the assay was immunoSEQ multiplex PCR. Of around 480,000 clones listed, around 89% were seen once; the top ten hold 10% to 15%. Material for sequencing was peripheral blood. The origin of the receptors is a woman between 45 and 60 years old with COVID-19, enrolled during active disease.

The chain employs TRBV5-8 and TRBJ2-4, with D perhaps matching TRBD1 (7 bases). The CDR3 runs 19 residues. Germline V lookup: CDR1 SGHTS, CDR2 YDEGEE. Trimming took 3 bases from V and 0 from J, leaving 22 bases between them. The CDR3 region has the DNA TGTGCCAGCAGCTGGCCTGACAGGGCAGGGGGGTTAGCCAAAAACATTCAGTACTTC. It translates to CASSWPDRAGGLAKNIQYF.

This clone turned up a few times. V is TRBV5-1 and J is TRBJ2-2; 10 bases line up with TRBD1. CDR1 and CDR2 from the germline V gene are SGHRS and YFSETQ. This CDR3 contains 16 residues. Germline trimming cut 4 bases from V and 3 bases from J; bases unmatched to any gene: 6. The CDR3 protein is CASSPRGTGDTGELFF. The CDR3 DNA reads TGCGCCAGCAGCCCCCGGGGGACAGGGGACACCGGGGAGCTGTTTTTT.

This chain connects TRBV4-2 to TRBJ2-7; unclear D gene. The CDR3 contains 13 residues. Trimming pared 2 bases from V and 2 bases from J, leaving 7 bases between. Germline CDR1 reads LGHNA; CDR2 reads YNFKEQ. The CDR3 DNA follows: TGTGCCAGCAGCCAACTTGCGACCTACGAGCAGTACTTC. Residues: CASSQLATYEQYF.

The rearrangement joins TRBV7-2 to TRBJ2-1; D is uncertain. Germline assignment: CDR1 SGHTA and CDR2 FQGNSA. Trimming cost V 8 bases and J 0 bases, with 8 bases left between them. CDR3 length equals 13 residues. CDR3 nucleotide sequence: TGTGCCAGCGAAATGAGCTCCTACAATGAGCAGTTCTTC. This encodes CASEMSSYNEQFF.

The CDR3, as DNA: TGTGCCAGCAGTTCCTACAAACGGGACAGGGGGGATTCACCCCTCCACTTT. The encoded protein is CASSSYKRDRGDSPLHF. This chain uses TRBV27 with TRBJ1-6, with TRBD1 matching 11 bases. Germline V gene lookup returns CDR1 MNHEY and CDR2 SMNVEV (reference sequence). This CDR3 is built from 17 residues. Germline trimming cut 4 bases from V and 8 bases from J; bases unmatched to any gene: 10.

The chain employs TRBV30 and TRBJ1-1, with 7 positions matching TRBD1. From germline, CDR1 is GTSNPN and CDR2 SVGIG (reference sequence). The V gene end was trimmed by 0 bases and the J gene end by 5 bases; junction bases not matched to a gene: 15. This CDR3 has 17 amino acids. CDR3 DNA: TGTGCCTGGAGTGTACTCATCCGACAGGGTGGGAGAACTGAAGCTTTCTTT. Protein product: CAWSVLIRQGGRTEAFF.

This clone was seen only a few times. The chain joins TRBV19 to TRBJ1-1, with a tentative D call TRBD1 (5 bases). Trimming shortened V by 2 bases and J by 4 bases, and 8 bases separated the two germline ends. The CDR3 is 13 residues long. Germline V gene sequence: CDR1 LNHDA, CDR2 SQIVND (reference sequence). The CDR3 coding sequence is TGTGCCAGTAGTATATGGGGCACCACTGAAGCTTTCTTT. Its protein is CASSIWGTTEAFF.

The V and J genes are TRBV10-2 and TRBJ1-2; D not certain. Deletions cut 6 bases from V and 7 bases from J, with 12 bases between. The germline V gene has CDR1 WSHSY and CDR2 SAAADI. The CDR3 runs 12 residues. CDR3 nucleotide sequence: TGCGCCAGCAGCCGTCCGACAACTGGCTACACCTTC. It is translated as CASSRPTTGYTF.